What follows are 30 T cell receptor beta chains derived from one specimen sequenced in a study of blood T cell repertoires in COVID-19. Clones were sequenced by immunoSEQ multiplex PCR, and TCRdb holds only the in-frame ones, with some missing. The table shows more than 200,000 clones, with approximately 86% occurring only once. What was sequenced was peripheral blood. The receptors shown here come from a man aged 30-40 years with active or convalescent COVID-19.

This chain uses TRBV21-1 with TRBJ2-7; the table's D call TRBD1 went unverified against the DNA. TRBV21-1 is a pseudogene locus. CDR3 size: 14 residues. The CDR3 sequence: CASPPLDRDYEQYF. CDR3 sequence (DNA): TGTGCCAGCCCCCCCTTGGACAGGGACTACGAGCAGTACTTC.

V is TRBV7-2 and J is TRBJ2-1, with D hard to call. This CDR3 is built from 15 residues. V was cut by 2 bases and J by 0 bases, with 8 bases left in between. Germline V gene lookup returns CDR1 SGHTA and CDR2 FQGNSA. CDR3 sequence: CASSLTVSSYNEQFF. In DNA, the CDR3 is TGTGCCAGCAGCTTAACGGTTAGCTCCTACAATGAGCAGTTCTTC.

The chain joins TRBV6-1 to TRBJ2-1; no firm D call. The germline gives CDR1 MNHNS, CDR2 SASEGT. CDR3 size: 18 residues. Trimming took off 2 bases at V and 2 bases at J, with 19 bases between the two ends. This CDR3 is CASSEPPSYIKTYNEQFF. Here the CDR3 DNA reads TGTGCCAGCAGTGAACCCCCGAGTTATATCAAGACCTACAATGAGCAGTTCTTC.

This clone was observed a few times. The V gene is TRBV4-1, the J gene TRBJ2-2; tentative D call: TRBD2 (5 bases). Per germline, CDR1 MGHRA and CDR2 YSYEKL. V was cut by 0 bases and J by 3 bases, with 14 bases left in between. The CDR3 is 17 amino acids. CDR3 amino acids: CASSQDRPTGYTGELFF. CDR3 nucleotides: TGCGCCAGCAGCCAAGATCGCCCGACGGGGTACACCGGGGAGCTGTTTTTT.

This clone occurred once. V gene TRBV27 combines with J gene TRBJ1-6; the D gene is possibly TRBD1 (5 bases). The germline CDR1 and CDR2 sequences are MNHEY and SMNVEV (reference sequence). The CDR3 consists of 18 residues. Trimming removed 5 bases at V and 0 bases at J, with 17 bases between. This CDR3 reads CASSLGTGGSSYNSPLHF. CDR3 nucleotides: TGTGCCAGCAGTCTAGGGACGGGAGGCAGCTCCTATAATTCACCCCTCCACTTT.

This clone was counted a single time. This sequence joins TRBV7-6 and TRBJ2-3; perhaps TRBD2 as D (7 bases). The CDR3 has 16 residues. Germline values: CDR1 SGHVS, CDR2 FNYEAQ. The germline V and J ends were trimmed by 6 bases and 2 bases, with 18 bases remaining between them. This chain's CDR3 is CASRAWTGGLTDTQYF. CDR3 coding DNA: TGTGCCAGCAGGGCATGGACGGGGGGCCTCACAGATACGCAGTATTTT.

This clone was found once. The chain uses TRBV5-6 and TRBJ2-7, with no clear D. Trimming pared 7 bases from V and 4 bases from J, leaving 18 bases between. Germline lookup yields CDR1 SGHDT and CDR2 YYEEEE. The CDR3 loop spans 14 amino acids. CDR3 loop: CASHPGFGEYEQYF. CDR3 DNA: TGTGCCAGCCACCCAGGTTTCGGTGAGTACGAGCAGTACTTC.

This CDR3 is CASSPDGGRGTYNEQFF. In DNA form, the CDR3 reads TGCGCCAGCAGCCCAGACGGGGGGCGGGGTACCTACAATGAGCAGTTCTTC. V and J are TRBV4-1 and TRBJ2-1, with D possibly TRBD2 on 7 matching bases. Trimming removed 4 bases from V and 2 bases from J, with 18 bases in between. The CDR3 is made up of 17 amino acids. The germline V gene encodes CDR1 MGHRA and CDR2 YSYEKL.

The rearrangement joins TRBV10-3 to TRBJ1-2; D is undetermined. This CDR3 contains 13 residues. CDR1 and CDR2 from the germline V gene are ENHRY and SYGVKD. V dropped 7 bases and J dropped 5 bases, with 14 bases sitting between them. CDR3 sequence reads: CAITAGREYGYTF. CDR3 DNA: TGTGCCATCACCGCGGGCCGGGAGTATGGCTACACCTTC.

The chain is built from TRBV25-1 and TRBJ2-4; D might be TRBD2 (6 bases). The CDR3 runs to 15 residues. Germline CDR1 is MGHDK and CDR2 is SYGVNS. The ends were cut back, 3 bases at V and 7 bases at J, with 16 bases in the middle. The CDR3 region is CASSDPAGPWNIQYF. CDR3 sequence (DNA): TGTGCCAGCAGTGACCCTGCGGGGCCATGGAACATTCAGTACTTC.

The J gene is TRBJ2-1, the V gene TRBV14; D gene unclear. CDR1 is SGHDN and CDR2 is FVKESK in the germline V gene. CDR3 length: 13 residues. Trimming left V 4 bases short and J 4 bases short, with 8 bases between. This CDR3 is CASSLSRYNEQFF. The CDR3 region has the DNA TGTGCCAGCAGCCTATCTAGATACAATGAGCAGTTCTTC.

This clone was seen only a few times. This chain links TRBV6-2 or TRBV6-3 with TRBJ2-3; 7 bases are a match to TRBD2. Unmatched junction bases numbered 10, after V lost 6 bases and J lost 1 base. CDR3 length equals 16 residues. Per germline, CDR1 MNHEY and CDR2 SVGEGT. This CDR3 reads CASSSVALAGTDTQYF. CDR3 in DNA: TGTGCCAGCAGCTCCGTTGCCCTAGCGGGCACAGATACGCAGTATTTT.

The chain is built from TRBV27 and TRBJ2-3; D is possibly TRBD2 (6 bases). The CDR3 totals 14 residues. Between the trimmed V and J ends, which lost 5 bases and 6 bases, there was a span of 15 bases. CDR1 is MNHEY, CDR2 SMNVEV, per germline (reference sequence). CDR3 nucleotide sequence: TGTGCCAGCAGTCCCCGCAGCGGGTTTGATACGCAGTATTTT. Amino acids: CASSPRSGFDTQYF.

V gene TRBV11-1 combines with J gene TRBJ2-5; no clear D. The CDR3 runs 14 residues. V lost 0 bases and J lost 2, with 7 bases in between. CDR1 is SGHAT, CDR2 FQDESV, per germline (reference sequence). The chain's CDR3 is CASSLAAEQETQYF. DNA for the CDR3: TGTGCCAGCAGCTTAGCGGCGGAACAAGAGACCCAGTACTTC.

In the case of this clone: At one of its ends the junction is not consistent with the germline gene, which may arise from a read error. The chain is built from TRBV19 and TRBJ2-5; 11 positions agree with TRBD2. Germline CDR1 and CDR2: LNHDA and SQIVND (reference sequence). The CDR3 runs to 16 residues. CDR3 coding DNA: TGTGCCAGTAGTCCGAGACTAGCGGGGCTCCAAAAGACCCAGTACTTC. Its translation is CASSPRLAGLQKTQYF.

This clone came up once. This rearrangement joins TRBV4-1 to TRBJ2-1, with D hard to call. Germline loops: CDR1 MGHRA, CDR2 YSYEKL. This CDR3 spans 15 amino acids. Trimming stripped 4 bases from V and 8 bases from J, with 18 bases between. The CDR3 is CASSPIGERKDEQFF. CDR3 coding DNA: TGCGCCAGCAGCCCGATCGGCGAGCGAAAGGATGAGCAGTTCTTC.

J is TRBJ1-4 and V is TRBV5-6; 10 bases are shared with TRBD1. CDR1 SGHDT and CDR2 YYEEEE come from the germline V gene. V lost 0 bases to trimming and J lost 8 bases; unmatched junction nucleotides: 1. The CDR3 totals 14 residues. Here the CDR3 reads CASSLGTGGEKLFF. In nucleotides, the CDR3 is TGTGCCAGCAGCTTGGGGACAGGGGGGGAAAAACTGTTTTTT.

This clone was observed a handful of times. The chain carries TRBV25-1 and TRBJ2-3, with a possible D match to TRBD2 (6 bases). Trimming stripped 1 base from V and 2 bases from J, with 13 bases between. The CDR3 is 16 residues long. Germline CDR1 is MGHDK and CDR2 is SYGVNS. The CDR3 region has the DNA TGTGCCAGCAGTGAATTTGGGGGGAGCTACACAGATACGCAGTATTTT. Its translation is CASSEFGGSYTDTQYF.

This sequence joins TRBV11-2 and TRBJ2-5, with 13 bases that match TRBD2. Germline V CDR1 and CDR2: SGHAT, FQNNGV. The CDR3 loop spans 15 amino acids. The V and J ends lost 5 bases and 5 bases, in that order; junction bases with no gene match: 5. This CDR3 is CASSRLAGGGETQYF. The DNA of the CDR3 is TGTGCCAGCAGCCGACTAGCGGGGGGTGGGGAGACCCAGTACTTC.

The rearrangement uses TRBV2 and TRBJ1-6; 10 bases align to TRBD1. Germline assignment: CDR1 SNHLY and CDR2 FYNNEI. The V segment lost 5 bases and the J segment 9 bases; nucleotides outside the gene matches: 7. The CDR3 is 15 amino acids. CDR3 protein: CASSRQGAQVSPLHF. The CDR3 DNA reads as TGTGCCAGCAGTCGACAGGGGGCGCAGGTTTCACCCCTCCACTTT.

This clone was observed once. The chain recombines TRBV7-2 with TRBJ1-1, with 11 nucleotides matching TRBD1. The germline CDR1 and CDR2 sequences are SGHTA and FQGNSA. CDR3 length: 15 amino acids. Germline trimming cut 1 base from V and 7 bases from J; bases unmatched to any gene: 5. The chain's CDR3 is CASSLGGTGGNEAFF. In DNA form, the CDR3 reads TGTGCCAGCAGCTTAGGGGGGACAGGGGGAAATGAAGCTTTCTTT.

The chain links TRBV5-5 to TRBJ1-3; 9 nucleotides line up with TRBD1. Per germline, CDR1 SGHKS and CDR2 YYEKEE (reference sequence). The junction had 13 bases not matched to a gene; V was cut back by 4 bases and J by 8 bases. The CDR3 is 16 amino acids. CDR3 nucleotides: TGTGCCAGCAGCCCCGGGACAGGGTTATTGTTTGACACCATATATTTT. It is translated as CASSPGTGLLFDTIYF.

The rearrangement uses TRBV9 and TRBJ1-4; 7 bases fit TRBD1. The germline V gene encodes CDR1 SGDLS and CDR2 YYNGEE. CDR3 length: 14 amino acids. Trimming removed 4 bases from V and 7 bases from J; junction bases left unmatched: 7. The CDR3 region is CASSFDRDGEKLFF. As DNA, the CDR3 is TGTGCCAGCAGCTTTGACAGGGACGGTGAAAAACTGTTTTTT.

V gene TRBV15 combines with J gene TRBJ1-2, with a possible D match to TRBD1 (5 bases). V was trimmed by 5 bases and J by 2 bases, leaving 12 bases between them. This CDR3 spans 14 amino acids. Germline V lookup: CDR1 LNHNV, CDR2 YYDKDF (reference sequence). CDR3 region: CATSLVRANYGYTF. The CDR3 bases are TGTGCCACCAGCTTGGTCAGGGCGAACTATGGCTACACCTTC.

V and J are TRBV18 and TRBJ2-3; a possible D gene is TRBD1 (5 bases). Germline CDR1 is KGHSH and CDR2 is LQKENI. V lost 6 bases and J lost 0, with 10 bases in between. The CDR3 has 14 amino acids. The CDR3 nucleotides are TGTGCCAGCTCCAGACAGCTCAGCACAGATACGCAGTATTTT. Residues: CASSRQLSTDTQYF.

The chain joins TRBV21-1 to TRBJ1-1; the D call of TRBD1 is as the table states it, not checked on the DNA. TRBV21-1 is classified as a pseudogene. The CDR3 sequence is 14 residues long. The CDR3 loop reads CASSRRTLNTEAFF. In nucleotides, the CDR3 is TGTGCCAGCAGCAGAAGGACACTGAACACTGAAGCTTTCTTT.

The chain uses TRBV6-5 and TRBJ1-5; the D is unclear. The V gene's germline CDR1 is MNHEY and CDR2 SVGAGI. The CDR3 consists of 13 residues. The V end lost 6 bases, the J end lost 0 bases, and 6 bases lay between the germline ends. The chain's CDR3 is CASRESSNQPQHF. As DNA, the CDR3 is TGTGCCAGCAGGGAGAGTAGCAATCAGCCCCAGCATTTT.

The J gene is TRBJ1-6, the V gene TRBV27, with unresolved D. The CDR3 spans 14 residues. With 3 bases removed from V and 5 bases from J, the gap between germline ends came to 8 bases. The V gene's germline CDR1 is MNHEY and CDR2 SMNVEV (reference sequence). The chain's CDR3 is CASSFGRNNSPLHF. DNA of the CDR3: TGTGCCAGCAGTTTTGGGAGAAATAATTCACCCCTCCACTTT.

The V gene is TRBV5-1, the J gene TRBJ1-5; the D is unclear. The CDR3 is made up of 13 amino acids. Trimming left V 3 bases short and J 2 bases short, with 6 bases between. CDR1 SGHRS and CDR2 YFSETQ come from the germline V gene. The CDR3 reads CASSSTGNQPQHF. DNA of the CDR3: TGCGCCAGCAGCTCAACAGGCAATCAGCCCCAGCATTTT. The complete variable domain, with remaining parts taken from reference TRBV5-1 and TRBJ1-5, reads KAGVTQTPRYLIKTRGQQVTLSCSPISGHRSVSWYQQTPGQGLQFLFEYFSETQRNKGNFPGRFSGRQFSNSRSEMNVSTLELGDSALYLCASSSTGNQPQHFGDGTRLSIL.

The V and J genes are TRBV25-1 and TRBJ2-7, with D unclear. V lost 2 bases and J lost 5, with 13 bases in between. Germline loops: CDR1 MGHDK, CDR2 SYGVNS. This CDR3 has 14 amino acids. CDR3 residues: CASSERRGRNEQYF. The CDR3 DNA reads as TGTGCCAGCAGTGAACGTCGCGGTCGGAACGAGCAGTACTTC.